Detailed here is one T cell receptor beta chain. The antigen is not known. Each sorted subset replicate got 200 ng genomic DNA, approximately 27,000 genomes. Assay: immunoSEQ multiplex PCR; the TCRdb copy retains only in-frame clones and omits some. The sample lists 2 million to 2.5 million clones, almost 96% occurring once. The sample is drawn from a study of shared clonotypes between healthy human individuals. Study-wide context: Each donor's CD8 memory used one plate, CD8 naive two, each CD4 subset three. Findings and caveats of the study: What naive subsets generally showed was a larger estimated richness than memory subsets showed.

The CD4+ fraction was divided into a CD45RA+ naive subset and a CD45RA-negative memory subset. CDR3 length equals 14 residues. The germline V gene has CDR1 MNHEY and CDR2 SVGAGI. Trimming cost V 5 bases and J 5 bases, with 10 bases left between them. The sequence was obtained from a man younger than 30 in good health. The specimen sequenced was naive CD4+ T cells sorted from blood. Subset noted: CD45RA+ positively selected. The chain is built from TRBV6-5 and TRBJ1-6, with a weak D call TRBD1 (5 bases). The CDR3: CASSPDSNNSPLHF. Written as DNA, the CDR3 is TGTGCCAGCAGTCCCGACAGTAATAATTCACCCCTCCACTTT.